This T cell receptor beta chain was sequenced in a study of cytomegalovirus exposure and HLA in healthy donors. The CDR3 contains 14 residues. Between the trimmed V and J ends, which lost 4 bases and 2 bases, there was a span of 13 bases. In germline, CDR1 is SGHRS, CDR2 YFSETQ. PCR involved 60 Vbeta and 13 Jbeta primers. Measured with immunoSEQ multiplex PCR; TCRdb has only the in-frame clones, and not every one. The table lists 150,000 to 200,000 clones, around 81% of them singletons. The clonotype comes from a woman aged 18-29 years in good health and CMV-seropositive. This chain connects TRBV5-1 to TRBJ2-7; D gene uncertain. Sequencing was carried out using PBMCs. The CDR3 sequence is CASSPPQATYEQYF. CDR3 DNA: TGCGCCAGCAGCCCGCCTCAGGCGACCTACGAGCAGTACTTC.